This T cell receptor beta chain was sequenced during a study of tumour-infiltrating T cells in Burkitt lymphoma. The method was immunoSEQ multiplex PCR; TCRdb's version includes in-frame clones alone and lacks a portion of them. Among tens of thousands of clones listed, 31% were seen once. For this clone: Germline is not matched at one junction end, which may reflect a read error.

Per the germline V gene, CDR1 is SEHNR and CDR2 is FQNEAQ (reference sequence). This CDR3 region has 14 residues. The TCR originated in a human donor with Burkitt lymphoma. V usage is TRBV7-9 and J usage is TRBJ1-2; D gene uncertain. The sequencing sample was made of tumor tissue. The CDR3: CASSLAEANYGYTF. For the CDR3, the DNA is TGTGCTAGCAGCTTAGCTGAAGCTAACTATGGCTACACCTTC. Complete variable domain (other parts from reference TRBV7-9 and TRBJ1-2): DTGVSQNPRHKITKRGQNVTFRCDPISEHNRLYWYRQTLGQGPEFLTYFQNEAQLEKSRLLSDRFSAERPKGSFSTLEIQRTEQGDSAMYLCASSLAEANYGYTFGSGTRLTVV.